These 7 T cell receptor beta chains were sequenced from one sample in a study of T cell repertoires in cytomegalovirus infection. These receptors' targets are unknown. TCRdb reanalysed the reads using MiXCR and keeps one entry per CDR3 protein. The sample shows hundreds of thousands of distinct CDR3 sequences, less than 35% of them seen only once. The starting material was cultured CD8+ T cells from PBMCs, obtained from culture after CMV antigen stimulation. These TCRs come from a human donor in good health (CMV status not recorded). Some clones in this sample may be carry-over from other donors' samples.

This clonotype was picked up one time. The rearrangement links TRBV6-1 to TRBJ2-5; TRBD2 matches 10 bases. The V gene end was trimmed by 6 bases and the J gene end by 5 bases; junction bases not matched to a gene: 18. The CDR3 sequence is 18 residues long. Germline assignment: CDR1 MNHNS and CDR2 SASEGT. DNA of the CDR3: TGTGCCAGCAGAGAAAGGGATAGGCTAGCGGGGGACGGGGAGACCCAGTACTTC. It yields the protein CASRERDRLAGDGETQYF.

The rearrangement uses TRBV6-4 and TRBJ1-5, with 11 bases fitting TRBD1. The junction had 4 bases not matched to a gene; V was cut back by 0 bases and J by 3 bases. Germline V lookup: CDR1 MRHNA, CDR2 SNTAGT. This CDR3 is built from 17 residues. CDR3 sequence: CASSDSMDRGPNQPQHF. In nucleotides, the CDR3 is TGTGCCAGCAGTGACTCGATGGACAGGGGGCCCAATCAGCCCCAGCATTTT.

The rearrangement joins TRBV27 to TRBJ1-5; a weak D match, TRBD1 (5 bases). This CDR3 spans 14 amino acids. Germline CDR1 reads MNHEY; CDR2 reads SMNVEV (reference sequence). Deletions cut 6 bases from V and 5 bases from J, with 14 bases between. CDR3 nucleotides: TGTGCCAGCAGCGTAGGGGTGGGGTATCAGCCCCAGCATTTT. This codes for CASSVGVGYQPQHF.

CDR3 in amino acids: CASSLVGRPAEQFF. Here the CDR3 DNA reads TGTGCCAGCAGCTTAGTCGGCAGACCGGCTGAGCAGTTCTTC. The chain has TRBV7-2 and TRBJ2-1, with no clear D. There are 14 residues in the CDR3. Germline lookup yields CDR1 SGHTA and CDR2 FQGNSA. V lost 1 base and J 9 bases, leaving 13 bases between the germline ends.

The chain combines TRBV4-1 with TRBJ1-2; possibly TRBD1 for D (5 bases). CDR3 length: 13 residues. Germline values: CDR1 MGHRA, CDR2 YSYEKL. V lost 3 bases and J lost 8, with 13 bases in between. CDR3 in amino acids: CASSQDAGRGYTF. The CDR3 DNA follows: TGCGCCAGCAGCCAGGACGCAGGGCGCGGCTACACCTTC.

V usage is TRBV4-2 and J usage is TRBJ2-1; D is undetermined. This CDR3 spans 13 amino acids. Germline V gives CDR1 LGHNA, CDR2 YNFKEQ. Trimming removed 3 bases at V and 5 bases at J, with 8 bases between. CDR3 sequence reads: CASSHYNHNEQFF. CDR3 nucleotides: TGTGCCAGCAGCCATTATAACCACAATGAGCAGTTCTTC.

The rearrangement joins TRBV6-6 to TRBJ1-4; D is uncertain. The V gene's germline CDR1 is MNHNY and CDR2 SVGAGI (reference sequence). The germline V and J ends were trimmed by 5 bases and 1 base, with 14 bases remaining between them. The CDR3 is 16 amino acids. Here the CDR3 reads CASSTTVGITNEKLFF. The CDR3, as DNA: TGTGCCAGCAGTACGACGGTGGGGATAACTAATGAAAAACTGTTTTTT.